This passage covers 10 T cell receptor beta chains from one sample sequenced in a study of siplizumab effects on memory and regulatory T cells (dated by TCRdb to about 2019). Library preparation used the immunoSEQ multiplex PCR assay. Entries here come from immuneACCESS through TCRdb and include only in-frame sequences with V and J called. Some clones fail to appear in such tables; in the studies checked, an unresolved V gene covers under half of the shortfall, and the cause of the remainder is unknown. For this sample the table gives roughly 93,000 clones, of which roughly 94% were detected only once. 1% to 1.5% of the sample is in the top ten clones. Input material: non-Treg CD4+ T cells sorted from blood. The sample's cell subset or site label, decoded: FACS-sorted unstimulated CD4+ non-regulatory T cells. The source of these receptors is a human donor in good health.

This chain uses TRBV7-6 with TRBJ2-2; possibly TRBD2 for D (5 bases). Germline V lookup: CDR1 SGHVS, CDR2 FNYEAQ. This CDR3 has 15 residues. Trimming removed 1 base at V and 4 bases at J, with 10 bases between. The CDR3 DNA sequence: TGTGCCAGCAGCTTAGTGAGGGTACCCACCGGGGAGCTGTTTTTT. Translation: CASSLVRVPTGELFF.

The chain uses TRBV7-3 and TRBJ2-3; TRBD2 agrees at 9 bases. The CDR3 has 15 residues. V was pared by 5 bases and J by 11 bases, with 14 bases of the junction left unmatched. The V gene's germline CDR1 is SGHTA and CDR2 FQGTGA. The CDR3 bases are TGTGCCAGCAGCCCCTTATTGTCTAGCGGGACCAAGCAGTATTTT. The encoded protein is CASSPLLSSGTKQYF.

This rearrangement joins TRBV4-1 to TRBJ2-3, with D uncertain. CDR3 size: 15 residues. The germline V gene encodes CDR1 MGHRA and CDR2 YSYEKL. V was trimmed by 1 base and J by 5 bases, leaving 13 bases between them. The DNA of the CDR3 is TGCGCCAGCAGCCAAGCCGGTCCAAGTTTAGATACGCAGTATTTT. This codes for CASSQAGPSLDTQYF.

The chain links TRBV6-1 to TRBJ1-1; D not resolved. The germline gives CDR1 MNHNS, CDR2 SASEGT. The CDR3 is 15 residues long. Trimming stripped 7 bases from V and 1 base from J, with 16 bases between. CDR3 protein: CASIRDFLGNTEAFF. CDR3 in DNA: TGTGCCAGCATCCGAGACTTCCTGGGGAACACTGAAGCTTTCTTT.

The J gene is TRBJ2-3, the V gene TRBV5-1, with D unresolved. This CDR3 contains 12 residues. The V and J ends lost 2 bases and 5 bases respectively, with 6 bases between them. The germline gives CDR1 SGHRS, CDR2 YFSETQ. The CDR3 region is CASSFSLDTQYF. The CDR3 DNA reads as TGCGCCAGCAGCTTTAGCCTAGATACGCAGTATTTT. The variable domain in full, completed from reference TRBV5-1 and TRBJ2-3, reads KAGVTQTPRYLIKTRGQQVTLSCSPISGHRSVSWYQQTPGQGLQFLFEYFSETQRNKGNFPGRFSGRQFSNSRSEMNVSTLELGDSALYLCASSFSLDTQYFGPGTRLTVL.

The chain joins TRBV4-1 to TRBJ2-3, with D unclear. V shed 3 bases and J shed 4 bases, with 5 bases lying between them. CDR3 length equals 12 residues. Germline V CDR1 and CDR2: MGHRA, YSYEKL. The CDR3 sequence is CASSHPADTQYF. The CDR3 nucleotides are TGCGCCAGCAGCCACCCGGCAGATACGCAGTATTTT.

This sequence joins TRBV19 and TRBJ2-1, with 10 nucleotides matching TRBD2. Germline CDR1 LNHDA, CDR2 SQIVND (reference sequence). V shed 6 bases, J shed 7 bases, and the junction held 6 bases outside the gene matches. This CDR3 is 14 amino acids long. The CDR3 nucleotides are TGTGCCAGTAGCACTAGCGGGGAGAGGAATGAGCAGTTCTTC. This encodes CASSTSGERNEQFF.

The chain links TRBV5-1 to TRBJ2-7, with D possibly TRBD1 on 5 matching bases. V lost 1 base, J lost 1 base, and 9 bases lay in between. Germline values: CDR1 SGHRS, CDR2 YFSETQ. This CDR3 spans 14 amino acids. Written as DNA, the CDR3 is TGCGCCAGCAGCTTGTTCGCAGGGTCCTACGAGCAGTACTTC. It codes for CASSLFAGSYEQYF. Filled out from reference TRBV5-1 and TRBJ2-7, the complete variable domain reads KAGVTQTPRYLIKTRGQQVTLSCSPISGHRSVSWYQQTPGQGLQFLFEYFSETQRNKGNFPGRFSGRQFSNSRSEMNVSTLELGDSALYLCASSLFAGSYEQYFGPGTRLTVT.

The chain couples TRBV4-2 to TRBJ1-1; D remains ambiguous. Between the trimmed V and J ends, which lost 4 bases and 1 base, there was a span of 10 bases. Germline V gene data show CDR1 as LGHNA and CDR2 as YNFKEQ. The CDR3 sequence is 14 residues long. CDR3 in amino acids: CASSPGRENTEAFF. In DNA, the CDR3 is TGTGCCAGCAGCCCAGGAAGGGAGAACACTGAAGCTTTCTTT.

This clone is a singleton in its sample. This chain joins TRBV5-1 and TRBJ1-5; D unresolved. This CDR3 is 14 amino acids long. Germline-derived CDR1 and CDR2 are SGHRS and YFSETQ. V was trimmed by 0 bases and J by 7 bases, leaving 11 bases between them. The DNA for the CDR3 is TGCGCCAGCAGCTTGGGTAATGCGGGACAGCCCCAGCATTTT. It codes for CASSLGNAGQPQHF.